The rows below give T cell receptor beta chains drawn from one sample of a study of OX40 agonist ivuxolimab in advanced cancers. Data came from immunoSEQ multiplex PCR; TCRdb stores just in-frame clones and leaves some out. This sample carries 95,000 to 100,000 clones, around 83% of them seen once, and the ten largest clones take 1.4% to 1.5%. Specimen: CD4+ or CD8+ T cells sorted from blood, collected in a trial of the OX40 agonist ivuxolimab. These receptors were taken from an adult with an advanced solid tumor such as melanoma, head and neck, liver or kidney cancer. Both conserved end residues are part of each CDR3. A D gene is named only where the DNA matches it firmly.

CDR3: CASSPRGAAADTIYF; D: NA; length: 15; V: TRBV18; J: TRBJ1-3
CDR3: CASSLGGEETQYF; D: TRBD2; length: 13; V: TRBV18; J: TRBJ2-5
CDR3: CASSLGGGSRVYGYTF; D: TRBD1; length: 16; V: TRBV5-1; J: TRBJ1-2
CDR3: CASSLRVDYGYTF; D: NA; length: 13; V: TRBV9; J: TRBJ1-2
CDR3: CASQKTSGYEQYF; D: TRBD2; length: 13; V: TRBV7-6; J: TRBJ2-7
CDR3: CASSDPDRTYGYTF; D: NA; length: 14; V: TRBV7-2; J: TRBJ1-2
CDR3: CASSLQGHLTGANVLTF; D: NA; length: 17; V: TRBV4-2; J: TRBJ2-6
CDR3: CASSTGQGAHTGELFF; D: TRBD1; length: 16; V: TRBV5-6; J: TRBJ2-2
CDR3: CAISESKAGLAYEQYF; D: NA; length: 16; V: TRBV10-3; J: TRBJ2-7
CDR3: CASSQATGTGGLTGELFF; D: TRBD1; length: 18; V: TRBV4-1; J: TRBJ2-2
CDR3: CASSFSGTGNQPQHF; D: TRBD1; length: 15; V: TRBV7-2; J: TRBJ1-5
CDR3: CASSLDSAGDTQYF; D: NA; length: 14; V: TRBV5-1; J: TRBJ2-3
CDR3: CASSRMGRTGDVSGANVLTF; D: TRBD1; length: 20; V: TRBV18; J: TRBJ2-6
CDR3: CASSPTMDPSEQYF; D: NA; length: 14; V: TRBV18; J: TRBJ2-7
CDR3: CASSLAVPGGQETQYF; D: TRBD2; length: 16; V: TRBV7-6; J: TRBJ2-5
CDR3: CASRLTDTQYF; D: NA; length: 11; V: TRBV7-9; J: TRBJ2-3
CDR3: CASSAGRGQIYGYTF; D: TRBD1; length: 15; V: TRBV9; J: TRBJ1-2
CDR3: CASSSGQGGTDTQYF; D: TRBD1; length: 15; V: TRBV4-3; J: TRBJ2-3
CDR3: CASSQGTSGSDTQYF; D: TRBD2; length: 15; V: TRBV4-2; J: TRBJ2-3
CDR3: CASSGRFNEKLFF; D: NA; length: 13; V: TRBV5-1; J: TRBJ1-4
CDR3: CASSLDGQGYYEQYF; D: TRBD1; length: 15; V: TRBV5-1; J: TRBJ2-7
CDR3: CASSQEIGPYQPQHF; D: NA; length: 15; V: TRBV4-3; J: TRBJ1-5
CDR3: CASRGQTGIQETQYF; D: NA; length: 15; V: TRBV5-1; J: TRBJ2-5
CDR3: CASSQEGWNQPQHF; D: NA; length: 14; V: TRBV6-5; J: TRBJ1-5
CDR3: CASRYTADQPQHF; D: NA; length: 13; V: TRBV6-6; J: TRBJ1-5
CDR3: CASSLRVATQYF; D: NA; length: 12; V: TRBV5-8; J: TRBJ2-5
CDR3: CASSIARDRAAGANVLTF; D: TRBD1; length: 18; V: TRBV19; J: TRBJ2-6
CDR3: CAISEGGGWTQYF; D: NA; length: 13; V: TRBV10-3; J: TRBJ2-5
CDR3: CASSLGQHTNYGYTF; D: TRBD1; length: 15; V: TRBV6-5; J: TRBJ1-2
CDR3: CASSLGYTGELFF; D: NA; length: 13; V: TRBV7-3; J: TRBJ2-2
CDR3: CASSAVEAGGDYGYTF; D: TRBD1; length: 16; V: TRBV19; J: TRBJ1-2
CDR3: CAIRAQGQRTDTQYF; D: NA; length: 15; V: TRBV10-3; J: TRBJ2-3
CDR3: CASSTQASGRETQYF; D: TRBD2; length: 15; V: TRBV19; J: TRBJ2-5
CDR3: CASSKTGLGKNIQYF; D: NA; length: 15; V: TRBV7-8; J: TRBJ2-4
CDR3: CASSLGPTGYGAAFF; D: TRBD1; length: 15; V: TRBV5-5; J: TRBJ1-1
CDR3: CASSIGAGAGELFF; D: TRBD2; length: 14; V: TRBV4-3; J: TRBJ2-2
CDR3: CASKSRRNNQPQHF; D: NA; length: 14; V: TRBV28; J: TRBJ1-5
CDR3: CASRFEPHEQFF; D: NA; length: 12; V: TRBV5-1; J: TRBJ2-1
CDR3: CSGGEGSLGHGYTF; D: NA; length: 14; V: TRBV29-1; J: TRBJ1-2
CDR3: CASSLAGGPSDEQYF; D: TRBD2; length: 15; V: TRBV9; J: TRBJ2-7
CDR3: CASSPGTHYGYTF; D: NA; length: 13; V: TRBV19; J: TRBJ1-2
CDR3: CASSLDPGQLYEQYF; D: NA; length: 15; V: TRBV7-2; J: TRBJ2-7
CDR3: CASSPRPLLSYEQYF; D: NA; length: 15; V: TRBV7-2; J: TRBJ2-7
CDR3: CASRGASRETQYF; D: NA; length: 13; V: TRBV5-5; J: TRBJ2-5
CDR3: CASSLTGVFADTQYF; D: TRBD1; length: 15; V: TRBV7-2; J: TRBJ2-3
CDR3: CASSVNAVGPSLFF; D: NA; length: 14; V: TRBV7-9; J: TRBJ1-4
CDR3: CASRRSGGSYNEQFF; D: TRBD2; length: 15; V: TRBV19; J: TRBJ2-1
CDR3: CASTEEGGVNEKLFF; D: NA; length: 15; V: TRBV28; J: TRBJ1-4
CDR3: CASGSRDRGNNEQFF; D: TRBD1; length: 15; V: TRBV12-5; J: TRBJ2-1
CDR3: CASSEASGRNEQFF; D: TRBD2; length: 14; V: TRBV2; J: TRBJ2-1
CDR3: CASSLAGTSNRGAFF; D: NA; length: 15; V: TRBV5-5; J: TRBJ1-1
CDR3: CALSGGETQYF; D: TRBD1; length: 11; V: TRBV2; J: TRBJ2-5
CDR3: CASSYSGRPSNSPLHF; D: NA; length: 16; V: TRBV6-5; J: TRBJ1-6
CDR3: CASSSSQGPGNTIYF; D: NA; length: 15; V: TRBV7-2; J: TRBJ1-3
CDR3: CASSERLLLFYEQYF; D: NA; length: 15; V: TRBV6-1; J: TRBJ2-7
CDR3: CASSSRTALQETQYF; D: NA; length: 15; V: TRBV13; J: TRBJ2-5
CDR3: CASSFRDRVYSPLHF; D: TRBD1; length: 15; V: TRBV5-4; J: TRBJ1-6
CDR3: CASSEGQGRWETQYF; D: TRBD1; length: 15; V: TRBV5-1; J: TRBJ2-5
CDR3: CATSRDRVWGEAFF; D: NA; length: 14; V: TRBV15; J: TRBJ1-1